Each of the 24 T cell receptor beta chains below was sequenced from the same sample in a study of T cells expressing NK-cell markers. No DNA is given; TCRdb re-called the 5' RACE reads and lists each CDR3 protein once. This repertoire comprises 500,000 or so distinct CDR3 sequences; its ten largest clones make up about 3.6%. Sequencing input: blood T cells: a sorted CD56 or NKG2C T cell subset, CD4+ or CD8+ T cells, or bulk PBMC T cells (not recorded which). These receptors were taken from a young man in good health.

The rearrangement uses TRBV5-8 and TRBJ1-1; TCRdb's D gene call, TRBD1, goes unchecked for lack of DNA. The CDR3 sequence is 16 residues long. Germline V gene data show CDR1 as SGHTS and CDR2 as YDEGEE. The CDR3 region is CASSSIGTGWGTEAFF.

V gene TRBV7-2 combines with J gene TRBJ2-2; TCRdb lists TRBD2, though no DNA is available to test this call. Germline-derived CDR1 and CDR2 are SGHTA and FQGNSA. The CDR3 contains 15 residues. Here the CDR3 reads CASSLSGVNTGELFF.

The V and J genes are TRBV20-1 and TRBJ1-2; TCRdb designates TRBD1, a call that cannot be tested without DNA. Germline CDR1 and CDR2: DFQATT and SNEGSKA (reference sequence). This CDR3 comprises 13 residues. This CDR3 is CSAIRQEDYGYTF.

The V call is TRBV27, the J call TRBJ2-6; no DNA is available, so the TRBD1 call from TCRdb remains unchecked. The CDR3 covers 17 residues. Germline lookup yields CDR1 MNHEY and CDR2 SMNVEV (reference sequence). CDR3 protein: CASSLFPGSSGANVLTF.

V is TRBV20-1 and J is TRBJ2-1; TCRdb returns TRBD2, unconfirmable since there is no DNA. CDR1 and CDR2 (germline): DFQATT, SNEGSKA (reference sequence). This CDR3 has 15 residues. CDR3 region: CSAIILAGLYNEQFF.

The J gene is TRBJ2-5, the V gene TRBV5-6; TCRdb reports TRBD1, a call that lacks DNA to check it against. Per germline, CDR1 SGHDT and CDR2 YYEEEE. This CDR3 contains 15 residues. Here the CDR3 reads CASSLGLRGQTTQYF.

The rearrangement joins TRBV6-1 to TRBJ1-1. Per the germline V gene, CDR1 is MNHNS and CDR2 is SASEGT. The CDR3 consists of 15 residues. The CDR3 loop reads CASSAKSGPNTEAFF.

The V call is TRBV27, the J call TRBJ1-6; TCRdb gives TRBD1 as the D gene, but with no DNA this cannot be confirmed. Germline CDR1 MNHEY, CDR2 SMNVEV (reference sequence). This CDR3 region has 16 residues. The CDR3 protein is CASSRDRAWRISPLHF.

This rearrangement joins TRBV6-1 to TRBJ2-5; TCRdb designates TRBD1, a call that cannot be tested without DNA. This CDR3 contains 16 residues. Germline CDR1 MNHNS, CDR2 SASEGT. CDR3 loop: CASSETGGTRQETQYF.

The genes are TRBV25-1 and TRBJ2-5; TCRdb names TRBD2, which stays unverified in the absence of DNA. From germline, CDR1 is MGHDK and CDR2 SYGVNS. This CDR3 is 15 amino acids long. The CDR3 region is CASSEGGEGRETQYF.

The CDR3: CASSGRTVNIQYF. The V call is TRBV2, the J call TRBJ2-4; the D call from TCRdb, TRBD2, cannot be confirmed without DNA. The CDR3 has 13 amino acids. Germline lookup yields CDR1 SNHLY and CDR2 FYNNEI.

This chain joins TRBV7-9 and TRBJ2-1; TCRdb names TRBD2, which stays unverified in the absence of DNA. There are 15 residues in the CDR3. CDR1 SEHNR and CDR2 FQNEAQ come from the germline V gene (reference sequence). CDR3 in amino acids: CASSSGLLSYNEQFF.

The chain has TRBV10-3 and TRBJ1-6; TCRdb names TRBD1, which stays unverified in the absence of DNA. CDR3 length equals 15 residues. Germline CDR1 is ENHRY and CDR2 is SYGVKD. The CDR3 sequence is CAISETPETNSPLHF.

The chain employs TRBV5-1 and TRBJ2-1. Germline V gene sequence: CDR1 SGHRS, CDR2 YFSETQ. The CDR3 sequence is 16 residues long. The CDR3 loop is CASSLFSGSSYNEQFF.

The V call is TRBV12-3 or TRBV12-4, the J call TRBJ2-7; TCRdb proposes TRBD2, but this gene call is untestable without DNA. The CDR3 is 16 amino acids. CDR3 sequence reads: CASSPLGLAGAREQYF.

The J gene is TRBJ2-7, the V gene TRBV3-1. Looked up from germline, CDR1 is LGHDT and CDR2 is YNNKEL (reference sequence). The CDR3 has 17 residues. CDR3 amino acids: CASSPILTSGSLNEQYF.

The chain couples TRBV7-9 to TRBJ1-1. Looked up from germline, CDR1 is SEHNR and CDR2 is FQNEAQ (reference sequence). The CDR3 is 15 residues long. CDR3 protein: CASSDGGTMNTEAFF. The whole variable domain, filled in from reference TRBV7-9 and TRBJ1-1, reads DTGVSQNPRHKITKRGQNVTFRCDPISEHNRLYWYRQTLGQGPEFLTYFQNEAQLEKSRLLSDRFSAERPKGSFSTLEIQRTEQGDSAMYLCASSDGGTMNTEAFFGQGTRLTVV.

The chain has TRBV19 and TRBJ1-3; the TRBD1 assignment by TCRdb is unverifiable without DNA. CDR1 is LNHDA, CDR2 SQIVND, per germline (reference sequence). The CDR3 covers 16 residues. This CDR3 reads CASRYGGRTSGNTIYF.

This chain uses TRBV12-3 or TRBV12-4 with TRBJ2-7; there is no DNA to check the TCRdb D call of TRBD2. CDR3 length: 16 residues. The CDR3 reads CASSPGRGRSLDEQYF.

This sequence joins TRBV24-1 and TRBJ2-3. Germline CDR1 KGHDR, CDR2 SFDVKD. The CDR3 has 14 amino acids. CDR3 region: CATVDPVRTDTQYF.

Here the CDR3 reads CASSLGGGFNTDTQYF. This rearrangement joins TRBV5-1 to TRBJ2-3. The CDR3 extends over 16 amino acids. Per germline, CDR1 SGHRS and CDR2 YFSETQ.

This CDR3 is CASRSRDRTYTGELFF. The V and J genes are TRBV11-3 and TRBJ2-2; TCRdb picks TRBD1, but there is no DNA to check that call. Germline CDR1 is SGHNT and CDR2 is YENEEA. The CDR3 extends over 16 amino acids.

The genes are TRBV6-2 or TRBV6-3 and TRBJ2-3. In germline, CDR1 is MNHEY, CDR2 SVGEGT. CDR3 size: 15 residues. The CDR3 sequence: CASSYVASSTDTQYF.

The gene calls are TRBV20-1 and TRBJ1-1; there is no DNA to check the TCRdb D call of TRBD1. The CDR3 extends over 14 amino acids. Germline V lookup: CDR1 DFQATT, CDR2 SNEGSKA (reference sequence). The CDR3 here is CSAKGESVVTEAFF.